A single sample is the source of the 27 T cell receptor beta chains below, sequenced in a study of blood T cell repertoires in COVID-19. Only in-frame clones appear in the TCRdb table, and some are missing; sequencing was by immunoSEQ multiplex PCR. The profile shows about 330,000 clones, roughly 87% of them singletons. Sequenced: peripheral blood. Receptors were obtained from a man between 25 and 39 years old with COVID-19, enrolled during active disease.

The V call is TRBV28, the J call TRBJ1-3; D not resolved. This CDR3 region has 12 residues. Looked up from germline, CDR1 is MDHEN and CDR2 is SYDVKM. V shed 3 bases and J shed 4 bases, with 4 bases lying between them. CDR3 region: CASSLEGNTIYF. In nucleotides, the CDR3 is TGTGCCAGCAGTTTGGAGGGAAACACCATATATTTT.

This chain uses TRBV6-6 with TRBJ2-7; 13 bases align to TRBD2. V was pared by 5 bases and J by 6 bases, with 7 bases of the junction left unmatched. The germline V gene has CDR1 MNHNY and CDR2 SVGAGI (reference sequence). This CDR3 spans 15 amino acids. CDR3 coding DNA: TGTGCCAGCAGTGCTGGACTAGCGGGAGTTCGCGAGCAGTACTTC. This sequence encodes CASSAGLAGVREQYF.

The CDR3: CASSQERGTGANVLTF. The CDR3 DNA is TGCGCCAGCAGCCAAGAGAGGGGGACTGGGGCCAACGTCCTGACTTTC. This chain links TRBV4-3 with TRBJ2-6; possible D gene TRBD1, 6 bases. The V gene's germline CDR1 is LGHNA and CDR2 YSLEER. V lost 0 bases and J 2 bases, leaving 8 bases between the germline ends. This CDR3 comprises 16 residues.

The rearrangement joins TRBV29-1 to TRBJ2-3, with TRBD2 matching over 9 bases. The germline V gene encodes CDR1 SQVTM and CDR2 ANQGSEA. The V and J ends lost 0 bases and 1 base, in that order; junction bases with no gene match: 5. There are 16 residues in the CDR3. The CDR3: CSVEDRLAGRTDTQYF. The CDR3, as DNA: TGCAGCGTTGAAGATAGGCTAGCGGGACGCACAGATACGCAGTATTTT.

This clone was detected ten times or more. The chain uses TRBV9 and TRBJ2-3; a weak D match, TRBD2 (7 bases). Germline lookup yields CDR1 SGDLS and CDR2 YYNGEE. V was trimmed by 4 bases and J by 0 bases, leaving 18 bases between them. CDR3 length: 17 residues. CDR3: CASSPRGGVPSTDTQYF. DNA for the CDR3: TGTGCCAGCAGCCCAAGAGGGGGGGTGCCTAGCACAGATACGCAGTATTTT.

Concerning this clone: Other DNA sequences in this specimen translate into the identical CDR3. This chain's CDR3 is CASSSDRNTEAFF. CDR3 in DNA: TGTGCCAGCAGCTCTGACAGAAACACTGAAGCTTTCTTT. The chain links TRBV7-2 to TRBJ1-1; weak D call: TRBD1 (5 bases). CDR3 length: 13 residues. Germline assignment: CDR1 SGHTA and CDR2 FQGNSA. Trimming shortened V by 4 bases and J by 2 bases, and 8 bases separated the two germline ends.

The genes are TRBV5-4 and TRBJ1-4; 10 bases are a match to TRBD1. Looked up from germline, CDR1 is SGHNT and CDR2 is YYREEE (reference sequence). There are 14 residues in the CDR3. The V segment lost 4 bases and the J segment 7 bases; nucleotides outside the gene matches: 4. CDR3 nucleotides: TGTGCCAGCAGCCCGGGACAGGGGAGTGAAAAACTGTTTTTT. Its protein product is CASSPGQGSEKLFF.

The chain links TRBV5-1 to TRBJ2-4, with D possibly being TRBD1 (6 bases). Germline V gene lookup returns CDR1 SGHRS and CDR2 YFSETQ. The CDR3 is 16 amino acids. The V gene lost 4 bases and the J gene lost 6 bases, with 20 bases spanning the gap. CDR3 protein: CASSASDTPGANIQYF. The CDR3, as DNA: TGCGCCAGCAGCGCTTCGGACACGCCAGGGGCAAACATTCAGTACTTC.

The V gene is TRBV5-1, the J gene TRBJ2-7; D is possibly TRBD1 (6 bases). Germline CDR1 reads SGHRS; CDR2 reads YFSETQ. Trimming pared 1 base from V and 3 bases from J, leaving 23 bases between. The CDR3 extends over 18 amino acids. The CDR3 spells CASSLNRLGAGDIYEQYF. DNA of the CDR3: TGCGCCAGCAGCTTGAATCGCCTGGGTGCAGGGGACATCTACGAGCAGTACTTC.

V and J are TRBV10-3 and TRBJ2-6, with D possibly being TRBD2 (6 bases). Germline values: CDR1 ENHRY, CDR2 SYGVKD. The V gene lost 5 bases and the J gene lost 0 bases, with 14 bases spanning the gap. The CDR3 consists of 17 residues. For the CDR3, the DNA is TGTGCCATCAGTTCCGGGACTCTAAGCTCTGGGGCCAACGTCCTGACTTTC. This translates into CAISSGTLSSGANVLTF.

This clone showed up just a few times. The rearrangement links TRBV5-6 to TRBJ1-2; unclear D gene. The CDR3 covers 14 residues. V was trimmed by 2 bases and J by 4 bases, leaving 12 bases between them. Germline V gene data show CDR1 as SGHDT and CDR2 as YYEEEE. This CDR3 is CASSLWEGTYGYTF. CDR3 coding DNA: TGTGCCAGCAGCTTATGGGAGGGTACCTATGGCTACACCTTC.

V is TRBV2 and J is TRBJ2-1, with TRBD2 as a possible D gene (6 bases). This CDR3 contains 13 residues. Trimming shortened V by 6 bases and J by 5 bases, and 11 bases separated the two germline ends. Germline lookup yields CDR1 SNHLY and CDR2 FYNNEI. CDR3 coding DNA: TGTGCCAGCAGGAGGGAGGTGGACAATGAGCAGTTCTTC. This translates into CASRREVDNEQFF. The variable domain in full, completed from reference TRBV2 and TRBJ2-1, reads EPEVTQTPSHQVTQMGQEVILRCVPISNHLYFYWYRQILGQKVEFLVSFYNNEISEKSEIFDDQFSVERPDGSNFTLKIRSTKLEDSAMYFCASRREVDNEQFFGPGTRLTVL.

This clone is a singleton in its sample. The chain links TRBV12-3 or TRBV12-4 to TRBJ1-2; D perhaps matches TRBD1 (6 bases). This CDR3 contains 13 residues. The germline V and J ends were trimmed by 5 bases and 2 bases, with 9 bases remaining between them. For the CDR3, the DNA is TGTGCCAGCAGTAGTACAGGGAACTATGGCTACACCTTC. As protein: CASSSTGNYGYTF.

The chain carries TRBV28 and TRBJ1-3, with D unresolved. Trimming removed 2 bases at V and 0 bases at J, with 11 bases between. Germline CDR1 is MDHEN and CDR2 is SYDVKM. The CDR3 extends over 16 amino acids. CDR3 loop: CASSLGFTSSGNTIYF. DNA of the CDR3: TGTGCCAGCAGTTTAGGATTCACTAGCTCTGGAAACACCATATATTTT.

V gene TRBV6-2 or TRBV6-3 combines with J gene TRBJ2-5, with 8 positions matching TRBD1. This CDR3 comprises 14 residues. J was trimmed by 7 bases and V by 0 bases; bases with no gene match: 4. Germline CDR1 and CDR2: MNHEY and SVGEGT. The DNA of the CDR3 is TGTGCCAGCAGTTACTCGTGGCAGGGGGCGACCCAGTACTTC. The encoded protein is CASSYSWQGATQYF.

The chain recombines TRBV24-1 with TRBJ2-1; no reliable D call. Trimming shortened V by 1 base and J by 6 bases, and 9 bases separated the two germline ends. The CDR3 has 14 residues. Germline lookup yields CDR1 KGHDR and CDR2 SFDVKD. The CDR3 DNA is TGTGCCACCAGTGATTTTGGGCTCCCCAATGAGCAGTTCTTC. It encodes CATSDFGLPNEQFF.

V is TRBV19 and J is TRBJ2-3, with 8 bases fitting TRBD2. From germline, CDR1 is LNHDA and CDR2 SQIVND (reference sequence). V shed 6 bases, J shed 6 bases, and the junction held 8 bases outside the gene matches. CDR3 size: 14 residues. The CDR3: CASRRGGRRDTQYF. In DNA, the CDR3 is TGTGCCAGTAGGCGCGGGGGGAGACGGGATACGCAGTATTTT.

The CDR3 region has the DNA TGTGCCAGCACTCTGGAGGGTCCGGGGACCCAGTACTTC. Translating it yields CASTLEGPGTQYF. The chain has TRBV12-3 or TRBV12-4 and TRBJ2-5, with D possibly being TRBD2 (6 bases). Trimming removed 7 bases from V and 7 bases from J, with 16 bases in between. This CDR3 has 13 amino acids.

CDR3 sequence (DNA): TGCGCCAGCAGCCAAGACGGAGCGGGAGTAGATGAGCAGTTCTTC. Residues: CASSQDGAGVDEQFF. V usage is TRBV4-1 and J usage is TRBJ2-1; 8 bases match TRBD2. Germline V gives CDR1 MGHRA, CDR2 YSYEKL. The CDR3 is 15 residues long. Unmatched junction bases numbered 6, after V lost 0 bases and J lost 8 bases.

The CDR3 nucleotides read TGTGCCAGCAGTCGGGGACAGGGACCCTCCGAGCAGTACTTC. Encoded protein: CASSRGQGPSEQYF. This chain links TRBV27 with TRBJ2-7, with 9 nucleotides matching TRBD1. V was clipped by 5 bases and J by 6 bases; unmatched bases: 8. The CDR3 has 14 residues. Germline lookup yields CDR1 MNHEY and CDR2 SMNVEV (reference sequence).

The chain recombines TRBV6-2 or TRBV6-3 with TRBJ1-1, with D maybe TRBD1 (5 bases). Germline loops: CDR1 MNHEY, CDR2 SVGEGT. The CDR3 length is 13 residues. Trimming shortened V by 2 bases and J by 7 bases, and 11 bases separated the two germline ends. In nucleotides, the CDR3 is TGTGCCAGCAGTTACCGCCGACAGCTTGAAGCTTTCTTT. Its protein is CASSYRRQLEAFF.

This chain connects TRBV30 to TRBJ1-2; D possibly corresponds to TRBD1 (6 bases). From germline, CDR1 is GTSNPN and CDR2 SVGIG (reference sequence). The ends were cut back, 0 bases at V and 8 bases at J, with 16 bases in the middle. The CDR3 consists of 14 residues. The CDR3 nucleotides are TGTGCCTGGAGTGTACTTGGGGGCGTTCGGGGCTACACCTTC. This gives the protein CAWSVLGGVRGYTF. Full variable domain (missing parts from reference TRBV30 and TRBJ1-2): SQTIHQWPATLVQPVGSPLSLECTVEGTSNPNLYWYRQAAGRGLQLLFYSVGIGQISSEVPQNLSASRPQDRQFILSSKKLLLSDSGFYLCAWSVLGGVRGYTFGSGTRLTVV.

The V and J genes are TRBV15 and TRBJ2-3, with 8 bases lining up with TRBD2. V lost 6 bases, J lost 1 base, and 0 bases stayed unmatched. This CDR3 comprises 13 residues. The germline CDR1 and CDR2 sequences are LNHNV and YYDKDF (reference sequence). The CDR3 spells CATRTSGTDTQYF. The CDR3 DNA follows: TGTGCCACCAGGACTAGCGGCACAGATACGCAGTATTTT. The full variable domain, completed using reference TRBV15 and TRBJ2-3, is DAMVIQNPRYQVTQFGKPVTLSCSQTLNHNVMYWYQQKSSQAPKLLFHYYDKDFNNEADTPDNFQSRRPNTSFCFLDIRSPGLGDTAMYLCATRTSGTDTQYFGPGTRLTVL.

The CDR3 DNA is TGTGCCAGTAGCCCGGACAGGAGCTATGGCTACACCTTC. It encodes CASSPDRSYGYTF. The chain uses TRBV19 and TRBJ1-2; TRBD1 agrees at 7 bases. The CDR3 runs to 13 residues. V was clipped by 6 bases and J by 4 bases; unmatched bases: 5. From germline, CDR1 is LNHDA and CDR2 SQIVND (reference sequence).

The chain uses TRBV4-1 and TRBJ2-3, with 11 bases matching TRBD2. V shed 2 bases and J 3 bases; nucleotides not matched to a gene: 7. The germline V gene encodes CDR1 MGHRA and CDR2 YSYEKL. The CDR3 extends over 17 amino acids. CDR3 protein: CASSQTSGGPGTDTQYF. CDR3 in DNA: TGCGCCAGCAGCCAAACTAGCGGGGGCCCCGGAACAGATACGCAGTATTTT.

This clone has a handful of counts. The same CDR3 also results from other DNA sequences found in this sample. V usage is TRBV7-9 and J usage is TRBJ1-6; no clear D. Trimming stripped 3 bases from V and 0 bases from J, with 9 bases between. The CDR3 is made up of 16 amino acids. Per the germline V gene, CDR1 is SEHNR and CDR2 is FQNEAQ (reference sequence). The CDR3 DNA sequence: TGTGCCAGCAGCTTTGGGAGGAGCTCCTATAATTCACCCCTCCACTTT. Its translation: CASSFGRSSYNSPLHF.

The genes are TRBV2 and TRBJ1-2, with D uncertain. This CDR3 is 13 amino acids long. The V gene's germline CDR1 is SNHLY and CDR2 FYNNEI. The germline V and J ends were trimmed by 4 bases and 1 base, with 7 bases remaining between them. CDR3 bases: TGTGCCAGCAGTGCTGAGTATAACTATGGCTACACCTTC. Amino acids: CASSAEYNYGYTF.